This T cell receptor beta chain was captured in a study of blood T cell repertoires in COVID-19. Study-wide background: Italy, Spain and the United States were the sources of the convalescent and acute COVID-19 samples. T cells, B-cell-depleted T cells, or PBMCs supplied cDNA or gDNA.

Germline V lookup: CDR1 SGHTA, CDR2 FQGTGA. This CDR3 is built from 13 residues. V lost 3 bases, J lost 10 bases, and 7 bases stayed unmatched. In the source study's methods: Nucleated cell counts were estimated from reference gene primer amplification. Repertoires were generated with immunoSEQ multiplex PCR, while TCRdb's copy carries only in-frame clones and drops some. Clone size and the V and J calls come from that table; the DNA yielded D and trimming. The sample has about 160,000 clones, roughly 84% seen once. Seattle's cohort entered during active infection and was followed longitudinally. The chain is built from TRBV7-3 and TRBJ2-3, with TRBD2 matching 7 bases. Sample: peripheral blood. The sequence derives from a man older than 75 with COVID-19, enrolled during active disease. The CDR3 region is CASSFLGAGAQYF. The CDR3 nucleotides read TGTGCCAGCAGCTTCCTCGGGGCGGGAGCGCAGTATTTT.